One sample yielded the 5 T cell receptor beta chains listed below, sequenced in a study of T cells expressing NK-cell markers. TCRdb re-called the 5' RACE reads and catalogs CDR3 proteins one per entry, DNA excluded. Its listing shows 150,000 or so distinct CDR3 sequences. Sequencing was performed on blood T cells: a sorted CD56 or NKG2C T cell subset, CD4+ or CD8+ T cells, or bulk PBMC T cells (not recorded which). The receptor set was obtained from a woman between 18 and 75 years old in good health.

The genes are TRBV7-2 and TRBJ2-5; without DNA, the TCRdb call of TRBD1 cannot be checked. This CDR3 has 16 amino acids. Germline CDR1 is SGHTA and CDR2 is FQGNSA. CDR3 region: CASSLAWTGLQETQYF.

The chain is built from TRBV14 and TRBJ1-1; TCRdb returns TRBD1, unconfirmable since there is no DNA. Germline loops: CDR1 SGHDN, CDR2 FVKESK. This CDR3 spans 14 amino acids. The CDR3 region is CASSELQGITEAFF.

The chain is built from TRBV29-1 and TRBJ2-3; TCRdb reports TRBD1, a call that lacks DNA to check it against. The CDR3 spans 16 residues. From germline, CDR1 is SQVTM and CDR2 ANQGSEA. The CDR3 loop reads CSVVPPQRGSTDTQYF.

The rearrangement joins TRBV7-8 to TRBJ2-7; TCRdb names TRBD2, which stays unverified in the absence of DNA. The CDR3 spans 15 residues. Germline V CDR1 and CDR2: SGHVS, FQNEAQ. The CDR3 is CASSILAGDLPEQYF.

The V and J genes are TRBV20-1 and TRBJ1-5; the TRBD1 assignment by TCRdb is unverifiable without DNA. The germline V gene has CDR1 DFQATT and CDR2 SNEGSKA (reference sequence). This CDR3 is 13 amino acids long. The CDR3 spells CSATRDSNQPQHF.